Following are 21 T cell receptor beta chains from one sample sequenced in a study of OX40 agonist ivuxolimab in advanced cancers. The table came from immunoSEQ multiplex PCR; TCRdb's copy has only in-frame clones and leaves some out. The data show some 40,000 clones, 85% to 95% seen once. This specimen was CD4+ or CD8+ T cells sorted from blood, taken in a trial of the OX40 agonist ivuxolimab. These receptors all stem from an adult with an advanced solid tumor such as melanoma, head and neck, liver or kidney cancer.

This clone was recorded only once. V is TRBV30 and J is TRBJ2-7; D may be TRBD2 (5 bases). CDR1 GTSNPN and CDR2 SVGIG come from the germline V gene (reference sequence). With 2 bases removed from V and 3 bases from J, the gap between germline ends came to 14 bases. The CDR3 has 14 residues. CDR3 DNA sequence: TGTGCCTGGAGTCGTGGGCTAGGAGGCTACGAGCAGTACTTC. This sequence encodes CAWSRGLGGYEQYF.

The chain combines TRBV2 with TRBJ1-2; D is ambiguous. Trimming took 7 bases from V and 2 from J, leaving 20 bases between them. The CDR3 totals 16 residues. CDR1 is SNHLY and CDR2 is FYNNEI in the germline V gene. The CDR3 reads CASINSDATGNYGYTF. CDR3 bases: TGTGCCAGCATTAACTCGGACGCTACCGGGAACTATGGCTACACCTTC.

The chain is built from TRBV6-1 and TRBJ2-7; possibly TRBD1 for D (6 bases). From germline, CDR1 is MNHNS and CDR2 SASEGT. The CDR3 has 15 amino acids. V was clipped by 5 bases and J by 6 bases, with 20 bases between them. The CDR3 loop reads CASSLDPTGNSEQYF. In DNA form, the CDR3 reads TGTGCCAGCAGTCTAGACCCGACAGGAAATTCCGAGCAGTACTTC.

The chain couples TRBV19 to TRBJ2-3; 13 bases are a match to TRBD2. V was clipped by 7 bases and J by 8 bases; unmatched bases: 9. Germline lookup yields CDR1 LNHDA and CDR2 SQIVND (reference sequence). This CDR3 spans 15 amino acids. As DNA, the CDR3 is TGTGCCAGTAAAGGGACTAGCGGGATCTTGGGTACGCAGTATTTT. Its translation is CASKGTSGILGTQYF.

The V gene is TRBV11-3, the J gene TRBJ2-5; tentatively, D is TRBD2 (6 bases). This CDR3 has 13 amino acids. Trimming removed 5 bases at V and 4 bases at J, with 11 bases between. Germline V gives CDR1 SGHNT, CDR2 YENEEA. This CDR3 reads CASSPGAGETQYF. The CDR3 nucleotides are TGTGCCAGCAGCCCGGGAGCCGGAGAGACCCAGTACTTC.

V gene TRBV11-2 combines with J gene TRBJ1-2, with 9 bases aligning to TRBD1. Trimming removed 5 bases from V and 4 bases from J; junction bases left unmatched: 8. The germline CDR1 and CDR2 sequences are SGHAT and FQNNGV. The CDR3 contains 15 residues. The CDR3 DNA is TGTGCCAGCAGCCAAACCGGGACAGGGCTCTATGGCTACACCTTC. Translating gives CASSQTGTGLYGYTF.

The chain joins TRBV15 to TRBJ2-1; possible D gene TRBD1, 5 bases. The CDR3 runs 16 residues. Per germline, CDR1 LNHNV and CDR2 YYDKDF (reference sequence). Trimming cost V 0 bases and J 7 bases, with 16 bases left between them. The CDR3 sequence is CATSRDGAPSGNEQFF. The CDR3, as DNA: TGTGCCACCAGCAGAGATGGGGCCCCTTCCGGGAATGAGCAGTTCTTC.

V gene TRBV19 combines with J gene TRBJ1-5; possibly TRBD1 for D (6 bases). Looked up from germline, CDR1 is LNHDA and CDR2 is SQIVND (reference sequence). The CDR3 runs 15 residues. The germline V and J ends were trimmed by 8 bases and 1 base, with 15 bases remaining between them. CDR3 region: CASLPGQLSNQPQHF. The CDR3 region has the DNA TGTGCCAGTTTGCCCGGACAGTTGAGCAATCAGCCCCAGCATTTT.

The chain carries TRBV7-2 and TRBJ2-7; D ambiguous. The CDR3 extends over 13 amino acids. Germline V gene sequence: CDR1 SGHTA, CDR2 FQGNSA. V lost 1 base and J 3 bases, leaving 7 bases between the germline ends. The CDR3 protein is CASSLVGVYEQYF. In DNA form, the CDR3 reads TGTGCCAGCAGCTTAGTTGGGGTCTACGAGCAGTACTTC. The full variable domain, rest sourced from reference TRBV7-2 and TRBJ2-7, is GAGVSQSPSNKVTEKGKDVELRCDPISGHTALYWYRQSLGQGLEFLIYFQGNSAPDKSGLPSDRFSAERTGGSVSTLTIQRTQQEDSAVYLCASSLVGVYEQYFGPGTRLTVT.

The gene calls are TRBV7-8 and TRBJ2-5, with TRBD1 matching over 7 bases. The J segment lost 3 bases and the V segment lost 3 bases, leaving 4 bases of the junction unmatched. The germline gives CDR1 SGHVS, CDR2 FQNEAQ. This CDR3 contains 14 residues. CDR3 bases: TGTGCCAGCAGCTTTGGAACAGGGGAAGAGACCCAGTACTTC. Translation gives CASSFGTGEETQYF.

This rearrangement joins TRBV10-1 to TRBJ2-1; 10 bases fit TRBD1. Germline V gene data show CDR1 as WNHNN and CDR2 as SYGVQD (reference sequence). There are 14 residues in the CDR3. With V trimmed by 3 bases and J by 7 bases, 3 bases remained unmatched. The CDR3 loop reads CASSERTGGNEQFF. The CDR3 DNA reads TGCGCCAGCAGTGAAAGGACAGGGGGTAATGAGCAGTTCTTC.

The chain employs TRBV28 and TRBJ2-7; 9 nucleotides align to TRBD2. The CDR3 has 18 residues. Germline loops: CDR1 MDHEN, CDR2 SYDVKM. Trimming removed 4 bases from V and 1 base from J; junction bases left unmatched: 14. The CDR3 loop reads CASSSPFKREAFSYEQYF. The CDR3 region has the DNA TGTGCCAGCAGTTCCCCGTTTAAGCGGGAGGCGTTTTCCTACGAGCAGTACTTC.

This clone was recorded once. The chain links TRBV9 to TRBJ2-5; the D gene could be TRBD1 or TRBD2 (5 bases each). The CDR3 loop spans 16 amino acids. Germline values: CDR1 SGDLS, CDR2 YYNGEE. V was shortened by 0 bases and J by 5 bases, with 17 bases between the two germline ends. The CDR3, as DNA: TGTGCCAGCAGCGTAGGTGTACGGGACCTGCCGGAGACCCAGTACTTC. Residues: CASSVGVRDLPETQYF.

This sequence joins TRBV7-3 and TRBJ2-1, with TRBD2 identical over 11 bases. CDR3 size: 18 residues. Germline CDR1 is SGHTA and CDR2 is FQGTGA. V was pared by 0 bases and J by 4 bases, with 8 bases of the junction left unmatched. The CDR3 sequence: CASSLTSGLAGGYNEQFF. The CDR3 coding sequence is TGTGCCAGCAGCTTAACGAGCGGACTAGCGGGTGGGTACAATGAGCAGTTCTTC.

The chain employs TRBV21-1 and TRBJ1-1. TRBV21-1 represents a pseudogene. CDR3 length equals 18 residues. CDR3 sequence (DNA): TGTGCCAGCAGCAAAAATGGAATATTGGGGTATGGGAACACTGAAGCTTTCTTT. Translated, it gives CASSKNGILGYGNTEAFF.

V gene TRBV14 combines with J gene TRBJ2-5; TRBD2 matches at 12 bases. Unmatched junction bases numbered 14, after V lost 3 bases and J lost 3 bases. Germline CDR1 SGHDN, CDR2 FVKESK. This CDR3 is 19 amino acids long. The CDR3 sequence is CASSQIASRTSGIEETQYF. The CDR3 coding sequence is TGTGCCAGCAGCCAGATTGCAAGTCGGACTAGCGGGATAGAAGAGACCCAGTACTTC.

This clone was detected only a few times. The chain is built from TRBV10-3 and TRBJ1-1; TRBD1 is a possible D gene (6 bases). The V end lost 10 bases, the J end lost 1 base, and 10 bases lay between the germline ends. This CDR3 is built from 12 residues. Germline V gene data show CDR1 as ENHRY and CDR2 as SYGVKD. This CDR3 is CATTTGNTEAFF. For the CDR3, the DNA is TGTGCCACTACGACAGGGAACACTGAAGCTTTCTTT.

The chain couples TRBV7-2 to TRBJ2-7, with D maybe TRBD2 (5 bases). V dropped 3 bases and J dropped 2 bases, with 8 bases sitting between them. CDR3 size: 13 residues. The germline V gene encodes CDR1 SGHTA and CDR2 FQGNSA. In nucleotides, the CDR3 is TGTGCCAGCAGCTTCGAGCGGCCCTACGAGCAGTACTTC. Amino acid sequence: CASSFERPYEQYF. The full variable domain, rest sourced from reference TRBV7-2 and TRBJ2-7, is GAGVSQSPSNKVTEKGKDVELRCDPISGHTALYWYRQSLGQGLEFLIYFQGNSAPDKSGLPSDRFSAERTGGSVSTLTIQRTQQEDSAVYLCASSFERPYEQYFGPGTRLTVT.

J is TRBJ2-7 and V is TRBV7-2; D is perhaps TRBD2 (6 bases). The CDR3 consists of 16 residues. V lost 5 bases to trimming and J lost 1 base, with 18 bases between them. CDR1 and CDR2 from the germline V gene are SGHTA and FQGNSA. CDR3 sequence (DNA): TGTGCCAGCAGCCTAACCGGGACTCCTTTTTCCTACGAGCAGTACTTC. As protein: CASSLTGTPFSYEQYF.

As regards this clone: The sample carries other DNA sequences with the same CDR3. This sequence joins TRBV27 and TRBJ2-6; maybe TRBD2 (5 bases). V was clipped by 6 bases and J by 0 bases, with 9 bases between them. This CDR3 is 15 amino acids long. Germline CDR1 MNHEY, CDR2 SMNVEV (reference sequence). CDR3: CASRVGSSGANVLTF. Written as DNA, the CDR3 is TGTGCCAGCAGAGTGGGGAGCTCTGGGGCCAACGTCCTGACTTTC.

The V and J genes are TRBV6-5 and TRBJ2-7, with D possibly being TRBD2 (5 bases). From germline, CDR1 is MNHEY and CDR2 SVGAGI. This CDR3 is 12 amino acids long. V shed 6 bases and J shed 2 bases, with 8 bases lying between them. DNA of the CDR3: TGTGCCAGCAGCGGGGATACCTACGAGCAGTACTTC. Amino acids: CASSGDTYEQYF.